This T cell receptor (beta chain) originates from a study of cytomegalovirus exposure and HLA in healthy donors. As to this clone: Antigen specificity is unknown.

The CDR3 sequence is 15 residues long. Trimming took 3 bases from V and 7 from J; bases not matched to a gene: 12. Per the germline V gene, CDR1 is GTSNPN and CDR2 is SVGIG (reference sequence). Study outcomes and limitations: The only immune exposure information that was available was CMV serostatus. Later analysis showed most CMV-associated TCR beta chains appearing HLA-restricted. An observed cluster of highly shared sequence variants was recorded as a likely sequencing artifact.

The PCR ran on 60 Vbeta and 13 Jbeta primers. The table came from immunoSEQ multiplex PCR; TCRdb's copy has only in-frame clones and leaves some out. This table has about 98,000 clones, 74% appearing once. The receptor was derived from a male donor in good health and CMV-seronegative. The chain recombines TRBV30 with TRBJ2-1, with TRBD2 identical over 7 bases. Sample: PBMCs. CDR3 protein: CAWRVVGGDYNEQFF. The CDR3, as DNA: TGTGCCTGGAGGGTGGTGGGGGGGGACTATAATGAGCAGTTCTTC.